This TCR beta chain comes out of a study of beta chain features in type 1 diabetes. Study-level background: All samples together contributed 100 million to 120 million sorted cells for examination. The study, taken as a whole, reports: Among type 1 diabetes patients, VDJ junctions had fewer insertions and more deletions.

Reverse transcription of all isolated RNA meant that expressed TCRB transcripts were sequenced. The protocol was immunoSEQ multiplex PCR, while the TCRdb copy is restricted to in-frame clones and leaves out a portion. The table includes about 150,000 clones, around 8% detected once. Worth noting for this clone: What it binds is unknown.

Per the germline V gene, CDR1 is SGHDT and CDR2 is YYEEEE. V was pared by 4 bases and J by 0 bases, with 9 bases of the junction left unmatched. The CDR3 length is 16 residues. The sequenced sample consisted of central memory CD4+ T cells from blood. The gene calls are TRBV5-6 and TRBJ2-7; TRBD1 agrees at 8 bases. The receptor comes from a man between 18 and 29 years old in good health. The CDR3: CASSRPGGRSSYEQYF. Written as DNA, the CDR3 is TGTGCCAGCAGCAGGCCAGGGGGCCGGAGCTCCTACGAGCAGTACTTC.